These 25 T cell receptor gamma chains originate from one sample sequenced in a study of gamma delta lymphoproliferative disorders and STAT genes. TCRdb repeated clone calling on the multiplex PCR reads with CATT. The profile shows 1,500 to 2,500 gamma-chain clones, 6% to 8% of them singletons. PBMCs from patients and controls supplied the genomic DNA for sequencing. The material sequenced was blood. These receptor sequences come from a human donor with gamma-delta T-cell large granular lymphocyte leukemia.

This clone was seen many times. The genes are TRGV9 and TRGJ1 or TRGJ2. TCRdb carries no J gene annotation; the J gene was assigned here by matching the DNA with germline. Germline-derived CDR1 and CDR2 are GITISATS and ISYDGTV (reference sequence). Unmatched junction bases numbered 3, after V lost 0 bases and J lost 1 base. This CDR3 has 14 amino acids. CDR3 bases: TGTGCCTTGTGGGAGGTGCAAAATTATTATAAGAAACTCTTT. Encoded protein: CALWEVQNYYKKLF.

By its share, this clone is medium-sized. Other nucleotide sequences from this sample produce the same CDR3. The V gene is TRGV8, the J gene TRGJ1 or TRGJ2. TCRdb offers no J gene call, so here the DNA was matched to germline to obtain one. Germline CDR1 and CDR2: VENAVY and YDSYNSRV. The CDR3 totals 13 residues. Losses at the gene ends were 3 bases for V and 0 bases for J; bases not matched to a gene: 2. The CDR3 protein is CATWDPNYYKKLF. CDR3 sequence (DNA): TGTGCCACCTGGGATCCGAATTATTATAAGAAACTCTTT.

In this sample, this clone is medium-sized (0.01 to 0.1%). The J gene is TRGJ1 or TRGJ2, the V gene TRGV10. The J gene was missing in TCRdb and was found by matching the end of the DNA to germline. TRGV10 is an ORF, and what it does is uncertain. Trimming removed 8 bases from V and 4 bases from J; junction bases left unmatched: 12. The CDR3 contains 14 residues. The CDR3 is CAAWVVGDYYKKLF. For the CDR3, the DNA is TGTGCTGCGTGGGTCGTGGGGGACTATTATAAGAAACTCTTT.

This clone is classed as medium-sized (0.01 to 0.1%). V is TRGV10 and J is TRGJP2. The J gene, not given by TCRdb, was assigned here from a germline match of the nucleotide sequence. TRGV10 is flagged as an ORF with uncertain function. V shed 8 bases and J 16 bases; nucleotides not matched to a gene: 17. This CDR3 is built from 13 residues. For the CDR3, the DNA is TGTGCTGCGTGGGACGAGGGACGGTCACGCAAGACGTTT. Translated: CAAWDEGRSRKTF.

This clone occurred a few times. The protein given by TCRdb reflects a much larger clone and differs at residue 11 from this DNA's translation, likely from a read error; the protein shown is the DNA's translation. The chain recombines TRGV9 with TRGJP. The J gene is absent in TCRdb and was assigned here via DNA matching to germline. Germline loops: CDR1 GITISATS, CDR2 ISYDGTV (reference sequence). The CDR3 sequence is 16 residues long. CDR3 nucleotides: TGTGCCTTGTGGGGATCCAGGGAGTTGGGCATAAAAATCAAGGTATTT. Translation gives CALWGSRELGIKIKVF.

Only a few counts were recorded for this clone. TCRdb's protein for this DNA is that of a much larger clone and differs from the translation at residue 9, likely a read error; the protein shown is the DNA translation. V usage is TRGV3 and J usage is TRGJ1 or TRGJ2. The J gene was not available in TCRdb and was assigned here by matching the DNA to germline segments. After removal of 1 base from V and 10 bases from J, the junction contained 10 bases not matched to a gene. Germline CDR1 is VTNTFY and CDR2 is YDVSTARD (reference sequence). The CDR3 has 13 amino acids. CDR3 in DNA: TGTGCCACCTGGGACAGACCCGGGCACAAGAAACTCTTT. Encoded protein: CATWDRPGHKKLF.

By its share, this clone is medium-sized (0.01 to 0.1%). It is unclear where the CDR3 begins or ends on the DNA, so no DNA is shown, and the CDR3 is as TCRdb lists it. CDR3 in amino acids: CTTVPAGLGTPFSSHYKKLF. The J gene went uncalled, whereas the V gene is TRGV11. TRGV11 is placed among ORFs of uncertain function. The CDR3 is 20 residues long, ends included.

The V call is TRGV11, the J call TRGJP1. No J gene was available from TCRdb, and it was assigned here by a germline match of the DNA. TRGV11 has ORF status, its function being uncertain. After removal of 6 bases from V and 0 bases from J, the junction contained 10 bases not matched to a gene. The CDR3 has 17 amino acids. CDR3 coding DNA: TGTGCCTGCTGGATTCTTAGGGATTATACCACTGGTTGGTTCAAGATATTT. Protein product: CACWILRDYTTGWFKIF.

This clone is termed medium-sized. The chain recombines TRGV2 with TRGJ1 or TRGJ2. Here the J gene was assigned by germline matching of the DNA, as TCRdb has none. Germline assignment: CDR1 EGSNGY and CDR2 YDSYNSKV. The CDR3 has 14 amino acids. Unmatched junction bases numbered 10, after V lost 1 base and J lost 7 bases. The DNA for the CDR3 is TGTGCCACCTGGGACGGCACGTTACGATATAAGAAACTCTTT. Its protein product is CATWDGTLRYKKLF.

This clone was picked up a small number of times. The mismatch at residue 12 between this DNA's translation and the TCRdb protein of a much larger clone likely reflects a read error; the protein shown is translated from the DNA. The chain is built from TRGV9 and TRGJP. No J segment appears in TCRdb, so it was assigned here by matching the sequence to germline. Germline loops: CDR1 GITISATS, CDR2 ISYDGTV (reference sequence). The CDR3 runs 17 residues. The DNA for the CDR3 is TGTGCCTTGTGGGAGGTGCCGGGAGTGTTGGGCATAAAAATCAAGGTATTT. This encodes CALWEVPGVLGIKIKVF.

A word on this clone: Other DNA sequences in this specimen translate into the identical CDR3. The V call is TRGV8, the J call TRGJ1 or TRGJ2. The J gene comes from matching the DNA to germline here; TCRdb lacks it. The CDR3 covers 10 residues. CDR1 is VENAVY, CDR2 YDSYNSRV, per germline. The junction had 9 bases not matched to a gene; V was cut back by 9 bases and J by 10 bases. Here the CDR3 reads CATEIQKKLF. Written as DNA, the CDR3 is TGTGCCACCGAGATACAAAAGAAACTCTTT.

This CDR3 reads CAACRGYKKLF. CDR3 sequence (DNA): TGTGCTGCGTGTCGTGGTTATAAGAAACTCTTT. This chain connects TRGV10 to TRGJ1 or TRGJ2. TCRdb offers no J gene call, so here the DNA was matched to germline to obtain one. TRGV10 is an ORF, with its function uncertain. J lost 6 bases, V lost 9 bases, and 6 bases had no gene match. CDR3 length: 11 residues.

By its share, this clone is medium-sized. This CDR3 reads CACWIRHFYKKLF. Here the CDR3 DNA reads TGTGCCTGCTGGATTAGGCACTTTTATAAGAAACTCTTT. The J gene is TRGJ1 or TRGJ2, the V gene TRGV11. No J segment appears in TCRdb, so it was assigned here by matching the sequence to germline. TRGV11 falls under the ORF class, with uncertain function. V shed 0 bases, J shed 6 bases, and the junction held 2 bases outside the gene matches. This CDR3 contains 13 residues.

This clone is deemed medium-sized. V is TRGV2 and J is TRGJ1 or TRGJ2. No J gene was available from TCRdb, and it was assigned here by a germline match of the DNA. This CDR3 spans 14 amino acids. Trimming took 0 bases from V and 1 from J; bases not matched to a gene: 3. CDR1 is EGSNGY, CDR2 YDSYNSKV, per germline. This CDR3 is CATWDGINYYKKLF. CDR3 DNA: TGTGCCACCTGGGACGGGATTAATTATTATAAGAAACTCTTT.

This clone has at least ten counts. The chain carries TRGV2 and TRGJ1 or TRGJ2. The J gene was not available in TCRdb and was assigned here by matching the DNA to germline segments. In germline, CDR1 is EGSNGY, CDR2 YDSYNSKV. This CDR3 has 14 residues. Trimming at V came to 0 bases and at J to 3 bases, leaving 5 bases not matched to a gene. CDR3 coding DNA: TGTGCCACCTGGGACGGGAGTGGTTATTATAAGAAACTCTTT. Its translation is CATWDGSGYYKKLF.

This clone is medium-sized (0.01 to 0.1%) by share. The chain joins TRGV9 to TRGJ1 or TRGJ2. TCRdb does not report a J gene; here it was assigned by matching the DNA to germline references. Germline lookup yields CDR1 GITISATS and CDR2 ISYDGTV (reference sequence). The J segment lost 11 bases and the V segment lost 5 bases, leaving 6 bases of the junction unmatched. This CDR3 comprises 10 residues. CDR3 DNA: TGTGCCTTGTGGGTTGGGGAGAAACTCTTT. It is translated as CALWVGEKLF.

This clone is categorized as medium-sized. The chain employs TRGV3 and TRGJ1 or TRGJ2. The J gene, not given by TCRdb, was assigned here from a germline match of the nucleotide sequence. The CDR3 covers 13 residues. V gave up 3 bases and J gave up 5 bases; unmatched junction bases: 7. CDR1 and CDR2 (germline): VTNTFY, YDVSTARD (reference sequence). The CDR3 DNA reads as TGTGCCACCTGGGACGGGGGAAATTATAAGAAACTCTTT. It is translated as CATWDGGNYKKLF.

This clone is labeled medium-sized (0.01 to 0.1%). V usage is TRGV3 and J usage is TRGJ1 or TRGJ2. The J gene, absent from TCRdb, was called here by matching the DNA to germline. There are 10 residues in the CDR3. V was pared by 2 bases and J by 11 bases, with 3 bases of the junction left unmatched. CDR1 and CDR2 (germline): VTNTFY, YDVSTARD (reference sequence). CDR3 protein: CATWDTEKLF. The CDR3 nucleotides read TGTGCCACCTGGGACACGGAGAAACTCTTT.

The J gene is TRGJ1 or TRGJ2, the V gene TRGV9. The J gene, absent from TCRdb, was called here by matching the DNA to germline. The CDR3 extends over 12 amino acids. V shed 9 bases and J 9 bases; nucleotides not matched to a gene: 14. Germline lookup yields CDR1 GITISATS and CDR2 ISYDGTV (reference sequence). CDR3 in amino acids: CALGVRLCKKLF. The CDR3 bases are TGTGCCTTGGGGGTCCGACTATGTAAGAAACTCTTT.

This clone is categorized as medium-sized (0.01 to 0.1%). The chain employs TRGV8 and TRGJ1 or TRGJ2. As TCRdb names no J gene, one was assigned here on the basis of a DNA match to germline. The CDR3 sequence is 12 residues long. Trimming took 5 bases from V and 1 from J; bases not matched to a gene: 2. Germline V CDR1 and CDR2: VENAVY, YDSYNSRV. CDR3 nucleotide sequence: TGTGCCACCTGGGCCAATTATTATAAGAAACTCTTT. Residues: CATWANYYKKLF.

In its sample, this clone was seen a few times. CDR3 sequence (DNA): TGTGCCTTGTGGGAGCAGCCGAAGAAACTCTTT. This encodes CALWEQPKKLF. V is TRGV9 and J is TRGJ1 or TRGJ2. The J gene is not listed in TCRdb, so it was assigned here from a DNA match to germline. The CDR3 sequence is 11 residues long. Looked up from germline, CDR1 is GITISATS and CDR2 is ISYDGTV (reference sequence). The J segment lost 10 bases and the V segment lost 3 bases, leaving 6 bases of the junction unmatched.

This clone ranks as medium-sized. CDR3: CATWDWLAYYKKLF. The CDR3 DNA is TGTGCCACCTGGGACTGGTTGGCCTATTATAAGAAACTCTTT. J is TRGJ1 or TRGJ2 and V is TRGV2. No J gene was available from TCRdb, and it was assigned here by a germline match of the DNA. CDR3 length equals 14 residues. The germline V gene has CDR1 EGSNGY and CDR2 YDSYNSKV. With V trimmed by 3 bases and J by 4 bases, 9 bases remained unmatched.

This clone is labeled as medium-sized. The J gene is TRGJP2, the V gene TRGV2. The J gene comes from matching the DNA to germline here; TCRdb lacks it. The J segment lost 4 bases and the V segment lost 1 base, leaving 3 bases of the junction unmatched. The CDR3 is 14 residues long. Per germline, CDR1 EGSNGY and CDR2 YDSYNSKV. The chain's CDR3 is CATWDGDSDWIKTF. The CDR3 nucleotides read TGTGCCACCTGGGACGGAGATAGTGATTGGATCAAGACGTTT.

By its share, this clone is medium-sized. The rearrangement joins TRGV2 to TRGJP2. The J gene is absent in TCRdb and was assigned here via DNA matching to germline. This CDR3 comprises 15 residues. Germline V gene data show CDR1 as EGSNGY and CDR2 as YDSYNSKV. Germline trimming cut 0 bases from V and 7 bases from J; bases unmatched to any gene: 8. Written as DNA, the CDR3 is TGTGCCACCTGGGACGGGCCTAGTGCTGATTGGATCAAGACGTTT. It specifies CATWDGPSADWIKTF.

Relative to its sample, this clone is medium-sized. The chain recombines TRGV2 with TRGJP2. The J gene, left out of TCRdb, was set here by checking the DNA against germline. The CDR3 is made up of 11 amino acids. With 3 bases clipped from V and 11 bases from J, the junction kept 3 bases outside the gene matches. CDR1 and CDR2 from the germline V gene are EGSNGY and YDSYNSKV. Here the CDR3 DNA reads TGTGCCACCTGGGACCGCTGGATCAAGACGTTT. It encodes CATWDRWIKTF.